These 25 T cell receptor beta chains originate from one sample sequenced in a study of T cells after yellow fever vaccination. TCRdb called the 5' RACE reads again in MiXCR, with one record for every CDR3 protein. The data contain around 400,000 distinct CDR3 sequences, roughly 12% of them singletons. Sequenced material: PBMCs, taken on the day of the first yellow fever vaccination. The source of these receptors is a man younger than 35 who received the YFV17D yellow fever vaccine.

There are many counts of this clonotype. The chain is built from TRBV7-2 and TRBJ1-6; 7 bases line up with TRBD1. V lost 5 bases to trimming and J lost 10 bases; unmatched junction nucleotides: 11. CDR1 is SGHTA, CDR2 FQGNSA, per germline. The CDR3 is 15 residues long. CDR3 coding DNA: TGTGCCAGCAGCCTTCTTAATACAGGGGACTCACCCCTCCACTTT. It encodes CASSLLNTGDSPLHF. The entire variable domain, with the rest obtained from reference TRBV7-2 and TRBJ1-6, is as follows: GAGVSQSPSNKVTEKGKDVELRCDPISGHTALYWYRQSLGQGLEFLIYFQGNSAPDKSGLPSDRFSAERTGGSVSTLTIQRTQQEDSAVYLCASSLLNTGDSPLHFGNGTRLTVT.

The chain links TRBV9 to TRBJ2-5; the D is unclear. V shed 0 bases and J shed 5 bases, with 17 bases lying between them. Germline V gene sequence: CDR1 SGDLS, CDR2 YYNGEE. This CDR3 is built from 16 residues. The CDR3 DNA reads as TGTGCCAGCAGCGTAGGAGGCGAGGCCCTTGCGGAGACCCAGTACTTC. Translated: CASSVGGEALAETQYF.

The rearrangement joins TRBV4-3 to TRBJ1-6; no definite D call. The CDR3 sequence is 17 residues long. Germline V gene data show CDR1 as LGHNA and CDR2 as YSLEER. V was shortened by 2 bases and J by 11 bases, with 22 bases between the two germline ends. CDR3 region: CASSQYSTGGYGPPLHF. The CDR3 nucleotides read TGCGCCAGCAGCCAATATTCCACGGGCGGGTACGGACCACCCCTCCACTTT.

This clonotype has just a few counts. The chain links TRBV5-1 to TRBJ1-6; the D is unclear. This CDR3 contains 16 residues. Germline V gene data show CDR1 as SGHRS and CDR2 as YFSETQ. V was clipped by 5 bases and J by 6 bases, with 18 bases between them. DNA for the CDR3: TGCGCCAGCAGAGTCGGGCCCAACGCTGCTAATTCACCCCTCCACTTT. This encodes CASRVGPNAANSPLHF. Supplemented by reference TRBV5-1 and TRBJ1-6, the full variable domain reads KAGVTQTPRYLIKTRGQQVTLSCSPISGHRSVSWYQQTPGQGLQFLFEYFSETQRNKGNFPGRFSGRQFSNSRSEMNVSTLELGDSALYLCASRVGPNAANSPLHFGNGTRLTVT.

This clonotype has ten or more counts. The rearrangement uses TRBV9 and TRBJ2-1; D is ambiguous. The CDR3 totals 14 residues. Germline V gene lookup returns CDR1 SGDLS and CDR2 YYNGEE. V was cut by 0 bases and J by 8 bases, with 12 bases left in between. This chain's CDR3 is CASSVAQDLDEQFF. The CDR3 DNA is TGTGCCAGCAGCGTAGCGCAGGACCTCGATGAGCAGTTCTTC.

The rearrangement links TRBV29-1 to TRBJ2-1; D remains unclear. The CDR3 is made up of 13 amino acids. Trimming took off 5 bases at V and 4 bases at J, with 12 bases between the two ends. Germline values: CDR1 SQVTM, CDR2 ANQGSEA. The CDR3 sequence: CSVRAALYNEQFF. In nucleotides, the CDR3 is TGCAGCGTTAGGGCCGCCCTTTACAATGAGCAGTTCTTC.

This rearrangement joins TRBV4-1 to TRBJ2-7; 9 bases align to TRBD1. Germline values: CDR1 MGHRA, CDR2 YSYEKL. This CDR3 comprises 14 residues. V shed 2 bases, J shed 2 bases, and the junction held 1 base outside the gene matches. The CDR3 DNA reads TGCGCCAGCAGCCAACGACAGGGGGCCTACGAGCAGTACGTC. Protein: CASSQRQGAYEQYV.

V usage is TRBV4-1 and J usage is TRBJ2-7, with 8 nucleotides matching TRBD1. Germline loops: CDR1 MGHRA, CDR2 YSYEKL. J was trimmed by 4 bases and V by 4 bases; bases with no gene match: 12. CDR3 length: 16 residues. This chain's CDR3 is CASSPFPGQGKYEQYV. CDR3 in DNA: TGCGCCAGCAGCCCTTTTCCCGGACAGGGCAAATACGAGCAGTACGTC.

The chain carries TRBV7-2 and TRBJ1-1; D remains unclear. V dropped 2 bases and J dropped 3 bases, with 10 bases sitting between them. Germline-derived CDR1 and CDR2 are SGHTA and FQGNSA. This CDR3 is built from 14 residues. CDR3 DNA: TGTGCCAGCAGCTTAACATGGAGGGACACTGAAGCTTTCTTT. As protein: CASSLTWRDTEAFF.

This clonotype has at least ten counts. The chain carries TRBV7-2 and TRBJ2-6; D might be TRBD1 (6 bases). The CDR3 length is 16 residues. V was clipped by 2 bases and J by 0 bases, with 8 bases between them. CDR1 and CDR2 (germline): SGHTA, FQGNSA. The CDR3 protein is CASSLQGPSGANVLTF. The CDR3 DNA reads TGTGCCAGCAGCTTACAGGGGCCCTCTGGGGCCAACGTCCTGACTTTC. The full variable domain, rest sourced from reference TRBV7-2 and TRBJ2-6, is GAGVSQSPSNKVTEKGKDVELRCDPISGHTALYWYRQSLGQGLEFLIYFQGNSAPDKSGLPSDRFSAERTGGSVSTLTIQRTQQEDSAVYLCASSLQGPSGANVLTFGAGSRLTVL.

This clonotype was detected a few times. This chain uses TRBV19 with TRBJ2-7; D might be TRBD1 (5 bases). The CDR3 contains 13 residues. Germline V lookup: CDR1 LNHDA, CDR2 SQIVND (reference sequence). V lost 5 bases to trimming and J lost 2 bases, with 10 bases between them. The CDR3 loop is CASSPGWPYEQYF. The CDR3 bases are TGTGCCAGTAGTCCAGGGTGGCCCTACGAGCAGTACTTC.

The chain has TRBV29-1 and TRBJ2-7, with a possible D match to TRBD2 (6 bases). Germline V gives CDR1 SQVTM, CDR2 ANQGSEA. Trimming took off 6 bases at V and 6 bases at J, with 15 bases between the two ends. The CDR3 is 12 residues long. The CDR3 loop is CSVAPEGREQYF. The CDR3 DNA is TGCAGCGTCGCCCCGGAGGGTCGCGAGCAGTACTTC.

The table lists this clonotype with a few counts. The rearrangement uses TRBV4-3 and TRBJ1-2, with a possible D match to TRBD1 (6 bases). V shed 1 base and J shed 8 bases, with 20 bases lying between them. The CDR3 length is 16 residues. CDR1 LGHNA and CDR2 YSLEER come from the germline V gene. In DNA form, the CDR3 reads TGCGCCAGCAGCCAAGGGCCGGTTGGGGGCATAGAGGGCTACACCTTC. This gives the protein CASSQGPVGGIEGYTF.

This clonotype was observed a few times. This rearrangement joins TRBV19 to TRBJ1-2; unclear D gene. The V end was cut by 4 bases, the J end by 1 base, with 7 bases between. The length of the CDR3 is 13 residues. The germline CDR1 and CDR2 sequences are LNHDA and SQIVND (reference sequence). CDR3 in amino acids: CASSKMDNYGYTF. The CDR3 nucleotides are TGTGCCAGTAGTAAAATGGATAACTATGGCTACACCTTC.

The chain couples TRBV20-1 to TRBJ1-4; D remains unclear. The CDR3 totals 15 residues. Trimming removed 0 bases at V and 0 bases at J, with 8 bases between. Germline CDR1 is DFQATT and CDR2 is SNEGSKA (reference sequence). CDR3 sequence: CSARDIGATNEKLFF. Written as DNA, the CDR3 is TGCAGTGCTAGAGATATCGGTGCAACTAATGAAAAACTGTTTTTT.

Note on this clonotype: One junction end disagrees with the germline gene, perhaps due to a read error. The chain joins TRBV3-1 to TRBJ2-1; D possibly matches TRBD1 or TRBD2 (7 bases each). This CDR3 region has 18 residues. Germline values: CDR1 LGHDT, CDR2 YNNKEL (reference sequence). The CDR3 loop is CACSRRGGGGGTNDEQFF. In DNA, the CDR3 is TGTGCCTGCAGCCGCAGGGGAGGGGGCGGGGGAACCAACGATGAGCAGTTCTTC.

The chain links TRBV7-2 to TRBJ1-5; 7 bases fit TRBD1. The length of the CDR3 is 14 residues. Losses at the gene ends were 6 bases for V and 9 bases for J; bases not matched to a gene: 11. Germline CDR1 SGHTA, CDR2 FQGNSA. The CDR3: CASRPGQARGPQHF. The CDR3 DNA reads TGTGCCAGCAGACCAGGACAGGCCAGAGGGCCCCAGCATTTT. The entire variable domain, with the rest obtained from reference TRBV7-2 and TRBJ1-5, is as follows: GAGVSQSPSNKVTEKGKDVELRCDPISGHTALYWYRQSLGQGLEFLIYFQGNSAPDKSGLPSDRFSAERTGGSVSTLTIQRTQQEDSAVYLCASRPGQARGPQHFGDGTRLSIL.

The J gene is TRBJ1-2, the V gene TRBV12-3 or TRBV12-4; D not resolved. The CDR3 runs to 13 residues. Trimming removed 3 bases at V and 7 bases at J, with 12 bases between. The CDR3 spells CASSFSQSAGYTF. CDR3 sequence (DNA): TGTGCCAGCAGTTTTTCACAGTCGGCTGGCTACACCTTC.

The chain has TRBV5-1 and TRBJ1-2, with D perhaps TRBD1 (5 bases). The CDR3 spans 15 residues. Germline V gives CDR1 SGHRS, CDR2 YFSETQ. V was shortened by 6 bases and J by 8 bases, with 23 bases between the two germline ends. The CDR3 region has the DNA TGCGCCAGCACCCCATGGAGGGGTGACCTTTGGGGCTACACCTTC. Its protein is CASTPWRGDLWGYTF.

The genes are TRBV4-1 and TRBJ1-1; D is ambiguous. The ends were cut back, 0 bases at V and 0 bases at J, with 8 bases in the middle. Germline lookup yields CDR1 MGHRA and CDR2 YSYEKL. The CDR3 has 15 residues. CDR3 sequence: CASSQDIQLNTEAFF. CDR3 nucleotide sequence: TGCGCCAGCAGCCAAGATATTCAGCTGAACACTGAAGCTTTCTTT.

CDR3 DNA: TGTGCCAGCAGCCCCAGGGGGACAGGTGGCACCGGGGAGCTGTTTTTT. Translating it yields CASSPRGTGGTGELFF. The V gene is TRBV7-2, the J gene TRBJ2-2; 8 nucleotides agree with TRBD1. The germline CDR1 and CDR2 sequences are SGHTA and FQGNSA. Losses at the gene ends were 5 bases for V and 4 bases for J; bases not matched to a gene: 9. The CDR3 spans 16 residues.

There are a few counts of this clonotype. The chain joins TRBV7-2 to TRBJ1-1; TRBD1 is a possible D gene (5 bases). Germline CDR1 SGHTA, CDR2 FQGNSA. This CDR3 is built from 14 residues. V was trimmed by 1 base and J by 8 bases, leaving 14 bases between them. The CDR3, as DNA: TGTGCCAGCAGCTTAGGCTTTAGAGAGGGGGAAGCTTTCTTT. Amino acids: CASSLGFREGEAFF.

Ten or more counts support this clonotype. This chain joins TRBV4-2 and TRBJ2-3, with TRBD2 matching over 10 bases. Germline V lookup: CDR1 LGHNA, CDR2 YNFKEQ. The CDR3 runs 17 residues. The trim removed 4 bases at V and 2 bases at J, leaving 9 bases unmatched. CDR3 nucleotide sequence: TGTGCCAGCAGCCCCAGCGGGGGGGTGGGTGACACAGATACGCAGTATTTT. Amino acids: CASSPSGGVGDTDTQYF.

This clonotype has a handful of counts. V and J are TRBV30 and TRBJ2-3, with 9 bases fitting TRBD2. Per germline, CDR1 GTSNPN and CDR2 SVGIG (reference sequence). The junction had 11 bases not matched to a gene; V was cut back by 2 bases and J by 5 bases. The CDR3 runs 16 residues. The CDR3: CAWSTPGRGGLDTQYF. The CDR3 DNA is TGTGCCTGGAGTACTCCTGGGCGGGGGGGCCTAGATACGCAGTATTTT.

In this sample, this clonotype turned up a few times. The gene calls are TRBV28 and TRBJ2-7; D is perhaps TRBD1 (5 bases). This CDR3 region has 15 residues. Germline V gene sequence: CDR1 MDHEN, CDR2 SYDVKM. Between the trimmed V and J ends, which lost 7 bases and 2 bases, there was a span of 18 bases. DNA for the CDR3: TGTGCCAGCACTACCGCGAGTGCAGGGACCTACGAGCAGTACGTC. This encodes CASTTASAGTYEQYV.